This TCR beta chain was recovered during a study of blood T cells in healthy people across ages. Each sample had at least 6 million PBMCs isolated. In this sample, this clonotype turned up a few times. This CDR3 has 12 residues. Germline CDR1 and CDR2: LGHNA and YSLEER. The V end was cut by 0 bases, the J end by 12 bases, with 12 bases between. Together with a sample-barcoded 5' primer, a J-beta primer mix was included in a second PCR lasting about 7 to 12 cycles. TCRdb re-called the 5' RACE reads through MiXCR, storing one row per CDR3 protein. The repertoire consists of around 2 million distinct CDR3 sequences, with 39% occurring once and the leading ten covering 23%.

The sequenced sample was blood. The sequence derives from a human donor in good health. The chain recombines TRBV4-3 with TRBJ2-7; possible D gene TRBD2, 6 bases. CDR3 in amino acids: CASSQDGGVVYF. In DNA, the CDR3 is TGCGCCAGCAGCCAAGATGGCGGGGTGGTGTACTTC.